A single sample is the source of the 28 T cell receptor beta chains below, sequenced in a study of neurological immune-mediated disorders. TCRdb used MiXCR to reprocess the 5' RACE reads, holding one entry per CDR3 protein. The sample includes 25,000 to 30,000 distinct CDR3 sequences, roughly 6.7% of them seen just once. The material sequenced was PBMCs. The source of these receptors is a woman aged 50 to 60 in good health.

This clonotype was recorded many times. V gene TRBV20-1 combines with J gene TRBJ2-5, with no clear D. CDR1 and CDR2 (germline): DFQATT, SNEGSKA (reference sequence). The CDR3 runs to 13 residues. V shed 2 bases and J shed 4 bases, with 11 bases lying between them. Here the CDR3 DNA reads TGCAGTGCTAGAATATTGGCGATAGAGACCCAGTACTTC. It translates to CSARILAIETQYF.

By share, this clonotype counts as medium-sized. This chain links TRBV5-1 with TRBJ2-3, with 8 nucleotides matching TRBD2. CDR1 SGHRS and CDR2 YFSETQ come from the germline V gene. With 4 bases clipped from V and 2 bases from J, the junction kept 6 bases outside the gene matches. This CDR3 is built from 15 residues. The CDR3 sequence is CASSGSGGNTDTQYF. The CDR3 bases are TGCGCCAGCAGCGGGAGCGGGGGCAACACAGATACGCAGTATTTT.

This clonotype was observed many times. The rearrangement links TRBV20-1 to TRBJ1-6, with D tentatively TRBD1 (6 bases). CDR1 DFQATT and CDR2 SNEGSKA come from the germline V gene (reference sequence). Trimming shortened V by 6 bases and J by 10 bases, and 25 bases separated the two germline ends. The CDR3 has 16 amino acids. CDR3 DNA sequence: TGCAGTGCAATACCCCACGGTCAGGGCCAGGGGTCACCCCTCCACTTT. It encodes CSAIPHGQGQGSPLHF.

This clonotype was counted ten times or more. The chain has TRBV5-4 and TRBJ2-7; D may be TRBD1 or TRBD2 (6 bases each). CDR1 is SGHNT, CDR2 YYREEE, per germline (reference sequence). The CDR3 totals 14 residues. Trimming pared 4 bases from V and 4 bases from J, leaving 15 bases between. The CDR3 region is CASSEDGGGYEQYF. The CDR3 DNA reads TGTGCCAGCAGCGAGGACGGGGGCGGGTACGAGCAGTACTTC.

This clonotype was observed a handful of times. This chain connects TRBV27 to TRBJ1-6; D is possibly TRBD1 (5 bases). Germline V gives CDR1 MNHEY, CDR2 SMNVEV (reference sequence). This CDR3 is 15 amino acids long. V shed 3 bases and J shed 6 bases, with 12 bases lying between them. The CDR3: CASSLGGRANSPLHF. Here the CDR3 DNA reads TGTGCCAGCAGTTTGGGGGGGAGAGCTAATTCACCCCTCCACTTT.

This clonotype was observed at least ten times. The rearrangement links TRBV24-1 to TRBJ2-1, with 9 bases aligning to TRBD1. This CDR3 spans 14 amino acids. CDR1 is KGHDR and CDR2 is SFDVKD in the germline V gene. V trimming: 5 bases; J trimming: 7 bases; junction bases outside the gene matches: 5. Here the CDR3 reads CATSGQGERNEQFF. As DNA, the CDR3 is TGTGCCACCAGTGGACAGGGGGAGAGGAATGAGCAGTTCTTC.

This clonotype was detected many times. Here the CDR3 DNA reads TGTGCCAGCAGCCCGGGCCCCGGGACCCCCGAGCAGTACTTC. It yields the protein CASSPGPGTPEQYF. The chain uses TRBV5-6 and TRBJ2-7; D may match TRBD1 or TRBD2 (5 bases each). The germline gives CDR1 SGHDT, CDR2 YYEEEE. The germline V and J ends were trimmed by 4 bases and 6 bases, with 17 bases remaining between them. The CDR3 is made up of 14 amino acids.

This clonotype was seen at least ten times. The V gene is TRBV20-1, the J gene TRBJ1-2; D is perhaps TRBD1 (5 bases). This CDR3 is 14 amino acids long. The V gene's germline CDR1 is DFQATT and CDR2 SNEGSKA (reference sequence). V was clipped by 0 bases and J by 6 bases, with 14 bases between them. The DNA of the CDR3 is TGCAGTGCTAGAGATAGCTCGACAGTTGATGGCTACACCTTC. Protein product: CSARDSSTVDGYTF.

In its sample, this clonotype was seen many times. The rearrangement links TRBV7-2 to TRBJ2-7; D remains unclear. V was cut by 1 base and J by 3 bases, with 7 bases left in between. In germline, CDR1 is SGHTA, CDR2 FQGNSA. The CDR3 is 13 amino acids. The CDR3 DNA reads as TGTGCCAGCAGCTTAGATCCTCACTACGAGCAGTACTTC. Protein sequence: CASSLDPHYEQYF.

This clonotype has at least ten counts. The chain employs TRBV4-1 and TRBJ2-2; 10 bases are shared with TRBD1. The CDR3 covers 16 residues. Germline V CDR1 and CDR2: MGHRA, YSYEKL. V shed 6 bases, J shed 4 bases, and the junction held 8 bases outside the gene matches. The CDR3 DNA reads as TGCGCCAGCAGGGCGCCGGGACAGGGGTTCACCGGGGAGCTGTTTTTT. Its translation: CASRAPGQGFTGELFF.

There are many counts of this clonotype. The CDR3: CSADGGAGGSTTPYQPQHF. The CDR3 DNA follows: TGCAGTGCCGACGGGGGGGCAGGGGGCTCTACTACCCCTTATCAGCCCCAGCATTTT. This rearrangement joins TRBV20-1 to TRBJ1-5, with TRBD1 matching over 8 bases. The ends lost 6 bases at V and 5 bases at J; junction bases unmatched: 24. Germline V gene data show CDR1 as DFQATT and CDR2 as SNEGSKA (reference sequence). There are 19 residues in the CDR3.

This clonotype was detected only a few times. The gene calls are TRBV7-6 and TRBJ1-4; no firm D call. The CDR3 contains 14 residues. V was trimmed by 3 bases and J by 3 bases, leaving 8 bases between them. The germline V gene encodes CDR1 SGHVS and CDR2 FNYEAQ. The CDR3 DNA reads as TGTGCCAGCAGCTTCGGTGGGCCTAATGAAAAACTGTTTTTT. It is translated as CASSFGGPNEKLFF.

This clonotype was counted at least ten times. The J gene is TRBJ2-7, the V gene TRBV5-1; TRBD2 is a possible D gene (6 bases). The germline CDR1 and CDR2 sequences are SGHRS and YFSETQ. The germline V and J ends were trimmed by 0 bases and 7 bases, with 11 bases remaining between them. CDR3 length: 13 residues. CDR3 bases: TGCGCCAGCAGCTTGGAGGGACTTGCTGAGCAGTACTTC. It codes for CASSLEGLAEQYF.

This clonotype was counted at least ten times. The chain joins TRBV20-1 to TRBJ2-3; D may be TRBD2 (5 bases). The CDR3 length is 11 residues. The V gene's germline CDR1 is DFQATT and CDR2 SNEGSKA (reference sequence). V was trimmed by 4 bases and J by 6 bases, leaving 8 bases between them. The DNA for the CDR3 is TGCAGTGCTAATAGCGTGGATACGCAGTATTTT. Residues: CSANSVDTQYF.

This clonotype has ten or more counts. This sequence joins TRBV29-1 and TRBJ2-5, with D possibly TRBD2 on 5 matching bases. Trimming stripped 2 bases from V and 4 bases from J, with 11 bases between. Per the germline V gene, CDR1 is SQVTM and CDR2 is ANQGSEA. This CDR3 has 13 residues. DNA of the CDR3: TGCAGCGTTGAATTTAGCGCAGGAGAGACCCAGTACTTC. It is translated as CSVEFSAGETQYF.

The chain employs TRBV5-1 and TRBJ1-1, with 8 bases that match TRBD1. Per germline, CDR1 SGHRS and CDR2 YFSETQ. The CDR3 length is 14 residues. Losses at the gene ends were 7 bases for V and 2 bases for J; bases not matched to a gene: 7. The DNA for the CDR3 is TGCGCCAGCGGGGGGGGACAGGCCAACACTGAAGCTTTCTTT. The encoded protein is CASGGGQANTEAFF.

Ten or more counts support this clonotype. The rearrangement uses TRBV6-5 and TRBJ1-6; possibly TRBD1 for D (5 bases). Per germline, CDR1 MNHEY and CDR2 SVGAGI. V dropped 6 bases and J dropped 6 bases, with 15 bases sitting between them. CDR3 size: 15 residues. CDR3 protein: CASRGGRGGNSPLHF. CDR3 bases: TGTGCCAGCAGGGGCGGGAGGGGCGGTAATTCACCCCTCCACTTT.

This clonotype showed up just a few times. The CDR3 bases are TGTGCCAGCAACCGGCGGGCTAATGAAAAACTGTTTTTT. This codes for CASNRRANEKLFF. V gene TRBV2 combines with J gene TRBJ1-4; D is unresolved. Deletions cut 7 bases from V and 3 bases from J, with 9 bases between. The CDR3 consists of 13 residues. Germline lookup yields CDR1 SNHLY and CDR2 FYNNEI.

This clonotype was picked up many times. This chain joins TRBV12-3 or TRBV12-4 and TRBJ2-2; TRBD1 is a possible D gene (6 bases). Trimming cost V 2 bases and J 5 bases, with 12 bases left between them. This CDR3 contains 15 residues. The CDR3 reads CASSLRTVGTGELFF. As DNA, the CDR3 is TGTGCCAGCAGTTTAAGGACAGTGGGGACCGGGGAGCTGTTTTTT.

This clonotype was counted at least ten times. The chain links TRBV24-1 to TRBJ2-3; D might be TRBD1 (6 bases). In germline, CDR1 is KGHDR, CDR2 SFDVKD. The V gene lost 4 bases and the J gene lost 6 bases, with 13 bases spanning the gap. The CDR3 contains 14 residues. This CDR3 is CATSDRGVEDTQYF. In DNA form, the CDR3 reads TGTGCCACCAGTGACAGGGGAGTAGAGGATACGCAGTATTTT.

The chain recombines TRBV4-1 with TRBJ2-7; 7 bases map to TRBD1. V trimming: 4 bases; J trimming: 5 bases; junction bases outside the gene matches: 11. This CDR3 spans 15 amino acids. CDR1 MGHRA and CDR2 YSYEKL come from the germline V gene. CDR3 amino acids: CASSPSDRKVHEQYF. Here the CDR3 DNA reads TGCGCCAGCAGCCCTTCGGACAGGAAGGTTCACGAGCAGTACTTC.

In this sample, this clonotype turned up many times. The chain employs TRBV18 and TRBJ2-7; D perhaps matches TRBD1 (6 bases). The CDR3 loop spans 16 amino acids. Trimming shortened V by 0 bases and J by 2 bases, and 14 bases separated the two germline ends. Germline CDR1 reads KGHSH; CDR2 reads LQKENI. CDR3 DNA sequence: TGTGCCAGCTCACCACCTTCGGCAGGGGTACCCTACGAGCAGTACTTC. Its protein is CASSPPSAGVPYEQYF.

This clonotype appeared a few times. The chain couples TRBV9 to TRBJ1-2, with 12 bases that match TRBD1. The J segment lost 8 bases and the V segment lost 4 bases, leaving 6 bases of the junction unmatched. The CDR3 consists of 14 residues. CDR1 and CDR2 (germline): SGDLS, YYNGEE. Written as DNA, the CDR3 is TGTGCCAGCAGCCCCACGGGGACAGGGGGCGGCTACACCTTC. Residues: CASSPTGTGGGYTF.

This clonotype was counted ten times or more. The V call is TRBV5-1, the J call TRBJ2-3; possibly TRBD1 or TRBD2 for D (5 bases each). Germline CDR1 SGHRS, CDR2 YFSETQ. V was pared by 0 bases and J by 4 bases, with 9 bases between. This CDR3 has 14 residues. The CDR3 nucleotides read TGCGCCAGCAGCTTGGCGCAGGGACCAGATACGCAGTATTTT. It specifies CASSLAQGPDTQYF.

This clonotype showed up many times. The chain uses TRBV20-1 and TRBJ2-7, with D tentatively TRBD1 (6 bases). Trimming removed 5 bases at V and 3 bases at J, with 17 bases between. The CDR3 sequence is 14 residues long. CDR1 DFQATT and CDR2 SNEGSKA come from the germline V gene (reference sequence). The CDR3 loop is CSAESRDTNYEQYF. DNA of the CDR3: TGCAGTGCTGAGTCTCGGGACACCAACTACGAGCAGTACTTC.

Ten or more counts support this clonotype. The chain has TRBV5-1 and TRBJ1-4; 8 bases map to TRBD1. The germline gives CDR1 SGHRS, CDR2 YFSETQ. This CDR3 is built from 16 residues. Unmatched junction bases numbered 12, after V lost 4 bases and J lost 7 bases. DNA for the CDR3: TGCGCCAGCAGCCCGGGACAGGCGGCGGTTAGTGAAAAACTGTTTTTT. It yields the protein CASSPGQAAVSEKLFF.

This clonotype occurred many times. The rearrangement joins TRBV27 to TRBJ2-2; TRBD2 matches at 15 bases. Trimming removed 4 bases from V and 4 bases from J; junction bases left unmatched: 7. Germline V gene lookup returns CDR1 MNHEY and CDR2 SMNVEV (reference sequence). The length of the CDR3 is 18 residues. For the CDR3, the DNA is TGTGCCAGCAGTTCCGGACTAGCGGGGGGGCCGGGCACCGGGGAGCTGTTTTTT. Translation gives CASSSGLAGGPGTGELFF.

This clonotype was recorded at least ten times. V usage is TRBV27 and J usage is TRBJ1-5; D remains unclear. There are 15 residues in the CDR3. The germline CDR1 and CDR2 sequences are MNHEY and SMNVEV (reference sequence). The V and J ends lost 6 bases and 6 bases respectively, with 18 bases between them. CDR3 protein: CASSPEVGFTQPQHF. As DNA, the CDR3 is TGTGCCAGCAGCCCAGAGGTGGGGTTCACTCAGCCCCAGCATTTT.